These T cell receptor beta chains were read from a single sample in a study of blood T cell repertoires in COVID-19. TCRdb keeps only in-frame clones here, not all; method: immunoSEQ multiplex PCR. The table includes 150,000 to 200,000 clones, around 91% detected once. The specimen sequenced was PBMCs or T cells enriched from blood (not recorded which). The receptors here all came from a woman aged 18-29 years who had recovered from COVID-19. Both conserved end residues are part of each CDR3. D genes are given only for firm matches. Only part of the rows carry a size: once, few, many, or a class if the clone is expanded.

cdr3_aa cdr3_nt j_call d_call clone_size v_call
CASSLNLLGTGGGYTF TGTGCCAGCAGCTTGAATCTCCTGGGGACAGGGGGAGGCTACACCTTC TRBJ1-2 TRBD1 NA TRBV5-5
CASSVGASGTAEQFF TGTGCCAGCAGCGTCGGGGCTAGCGGGACGGCTGAGCAGTTCTTC TRBJ2-1 TRBD2 NA TRBV9
CASSLPGGRNEQFF TGTGCCAGCAGTCTCCCCGGGGGGCGCAATGAGCAGTTCTTC TRBJ2-1 NA NA TRBV27
CASSLGTGGYEQYF TGCGCCAGCAGCCTAGGGACAGGGGGGTACGAGCAGTACTTC TRBJ2-7 TRBD1 once TRBV5-1
CASSYDRQRSTGANEQFF TGTGCCAGCAGCTACGACAGACAGCGGTCTACAGGGGCCAATGAGCAGTTCTTC TRBJ2-1 TRBD1 NA TRBV11-3
CASSLRKRGTGSTYEQYF TGTGCCAGCAGTTTACGGAAACGCGGGACAGGTAGCACCTACGAGCAGTACTTC TRBJ2-7 TRBD1 NA TRBV28
CASSLDIYNEQFF TGCGCCAGCAGCTTGGACATCTACAATGAGCAGTTCTTC TRBJ2-1 NA NA TRBV5-1
CASSERGSDSGNTIYF TGTGCCAGCAGTGAAAGGGGGTCGGACTCTGGAAACACCATATATTTT TRBJ1-3 NA NA TRBV6-1
CASGSGRTPDTQYF TGTGCCAGCGGAAGCGGGAGGACCCCAGATACGCAGTATTTT TRBJ2-3 TRBD2 once TRBV27
CASSWDRAGANVLTF TGTGCCAGCAGTTGGGACAGGGCTGGGGCCAACGTCCTGACTTTC TRBJ2-6 TRBD1 NA TRBV28
CASSQEVRDYPYF TGTGCCAGCAGCCAAGAAGTCCGGGACTACCCGTACTTC TRBJ2-7 TRBD2 NA TRBV4-2
CASSEGLAGRAGELFF TGTGCCAGCAGTGAAGGCCTAGCGGGACGTGCCGGGGAGCTGTTTTTT TRBJ2-2 TRBD2 once TRBV2
CASSFRAISYEQYF TGTGCCAGCAGCTTCAGGGCTATCTCCTACGAGCAGTACTTC TRBJ2-7 NA once TRBV7-3
CASSPPSSYEQYF TGTGCCAGCAGCCCACCCAGCTCCTACGAGCAGTACTTC TRBJ2-7 NA NA TRBV28
CSLGTSGTQYF TGCAGCTTAGGCACGTCGGGGACCCAGTACTTC TRBJ2-5 NA once TRBV29-1
CASRPGGQRGANVLTF TGTGCCAGCAGGCCCGGAGGACAGAGAGGGGCCAACGTCCTGACTTTC TRBJ2-6 NA NA TRBV28
CASSRTSGAPYEQYF TGCGCCAGCAGCAGGACTAGCGGGGCTCCCTACGAGCAGTACTTC TRBJ2-7 TRBD2 NA TRBV5-1
CASSLWTGSSYEQYF TGTGCCAGCAGTTTATGGACAGGCAGCTCCTACGAGCAGTACTTC TRBJ2-7 NA NA TRBV28
CASSPPSLTGGLSGELFF TGTGCCAGCAGCCCTCCCAGCTTGACAGGGGGACTAAGCGGGGAGCTGTTTTTT TRBJ2-2 TRBD1 NA TRBV5-4
CASSSQPGTSAQETQYF TGTGCCAGCAGCTCCCAGCCCGGGACTAGCGCACAAGAGACCCAGTACTTC TRBJ2-5 TRBD2 NA TRBV7-8
CASSLDINTGELFF TGTGCCAGCAGCTTAGACATAAACACCGGGGAGCTGTTTTTT TRBJ2-2 NA NA TRBV7-2
CSGIEGGPEAGELFF TGCAGTGGGATTGAAGGGGGCCCTGAGGCCGGGGAGCTGTTTTTT TRBJ2-2 TRBD1 NA TRBV29-1
CASSLATSGTSISYEQYF TGTGCCAGCAGCTTAGCAACTTCCGGGACTAGCATCTCCTACGAGCAGTACTTC TRBJ2-7 TRBD2 NA TRBV7-2
CASSDRGFNTEAFF TGTGCCAGCAGTGACCGGGGTTTCAACACTGAAGCTTTCTTT TRBJ1-1 NA NA TRBV6-1
CASKILAGGRYYEQYF TGTGCCAGCAAAATTCTAGCGGGAGGGCGCTACTACGAGCAGTACTTC TRBJ2-7 TRBD2 NA TRBV25-1
CASSPTGGWEQYF TGTGCCAGCAGTCCCACTGGAGGGTGGGAGCAGTACTTC TRBJ2-7 NA NA TRBV6-5
CASSLSQGGNTIYF TGTGCCAGCAGCTTATCTCAGGGAGGAAACACCATATATTTT TRBJ1-3 NA NA TRBV7-9
CASRVGRLMNTEAFF TGTGCCAGCAGGGTAGGCAGACTCATGAACACTGAAGCTTTCTTT TRBJ1-1 NA NA TRBV27
CASRQPGQLEAFF TGTGCCAGCAGGCAACCGGGACAGTTAGAAGCTTTCTTT TRBJ1-1 TRBD1 NA TRBV28